The 16 T cell receptor beta chains reported below all come from one sample, sequenced in a study of cytomegalovirus exposure and HLA in healthy donors. Researchers ran the PCR with 60 Vbeta and 13 Jbeta primers. Using immunoSEQ multiplex PCR, the repertoire was profiled, and TCRdb retains in-frame clones only, with some absent. The sample has approximately 50,000 clones. The sequenced sample was PBMCs. These receptor sequences come from a woman aged 40 to 49 in good health and CMV-seronegative.

The chain employs TRBV28 and TRBJ1-2, with D possibly being TRBD1 (5 bases). Germline V gene sequence: CDR1 MDHEN, CDR2 SYDVKM. The V gene lost 8 bases and the J gene lost 3 bases, with 16 bases spanning the gap. The CDR3 totals 14 residues. The CDR3 DNA reads as TGTGCCAGCGCCGAAACGGGGGAGGACTATGGCTACACCTTC. It codes for CASAETGEDYGYTF.

The V call is TRBV2, the J call TRBJ1-1; D not resolved. Between the trimmed V and J ends, which lost 8 bases and 10 bases, there was a span of 17 bases. The CDR3 is 12 amino acids. In germline, CDR1 is SNHLY, CDR2 FYNNEI. CDR3 DNA: TGTGCCAGCTTAACGGCGCTTGCAGGAGCTTTCTTT. Protein sequence: CASLTALAGAFF.

The gene calls are TRBV18 and TRBJ1-5; 8 nucleotides align to TRBD1. The CDR3 extends over 15 amino acids. CDR1 and CDR2 from the germline V gene are KGHSH and LQKENI. Germline trimming cut 3 bases from V and 2 bases from J; bases unmatched to any gene: 3. CDR3 loop: CASSPGQAGNQPQHF. Written as DNA, the CDR3 is TGTGCCAGCTCACCGGGACAGGCGGGCAATCAGCCCCAGCATTTT.

The gene calls are TRBV6-6 and TRBJ1-5; maybe TRBD1 (6 bases). This CDR3 is built from 14 residues. Germline-derived CDR1 and CDR2 are MNHNY and SVGAGI (reference sequence). V was shortened by 5 bases and J by 2 bases, with 10 bases between the two germline ends. CDR3 nucleotide sequence: TGTGCCAGCAGTCCGACAGGTCGCAATCAGCCCCAGCATTTT. It encodes CASSPTGRNQPQHF.

The chain is built from TRBV18 and TRBJ1-1, with no clear D. Germline-derived CDR1 and CDR2 are KGHSH and LQKENI. Between the trimmed V and J ends, which lost 3 bases and 1 base, there was a span of 12 bases. The CDR3 totals 15 residues. The CDR3 is CASSPSRVRNTEAFF. CDR3 in DNA: TGTGCCAGCTCACCGTCTCGGGTGAGGAACACTGAAGCTTTCTTT.

The chain uses TRBV6-5 and TRBJ2-3, with 9 bases that match TRBD2. This CDR3 has 15 amino acids. The germline V gene has CDR1 MNHEY and CDR2 SVGAGI. With V trimmed by 2 bases and J by 5 bases, 5 bases remained unmatched. The CDR3, as DNA: TGTGCCAGCAGTTACGGGCGGGAGGGCGGAGATACGCAGTATTTT. It encodes CASSYGREGGDTQYF.

This rearrangement joins TRBV5-1 to TRBJ2-3; 13 bases match TRBD2. This CDR3 region has 17 residues. J was trimmed by 0 bases and V by 4 bases; bases with no gene match: 5. Per the germline V gene, CDR1 is SGHRS and CDR2 is YFSETQ. The CDR3 DNA sequence: TGCGCCAGCAGCACTGGGACTAGCGGGAAAAGCACAGATACGCAGTATTTT. Protein sequence: CASSTGTSGKSTDTQYF.

The chain combines TRBV5-1 with TRBJ2-1; the match to TRBD1 covers 11 bases. With V trimmed by 3 bases and J by 10 bases, 9 bases remained unmatched. This CDR3 contains 15 residues. Germline-derived CDR1 and CDR2 are SGHRS and YFSETQ. CDR3 amino acids: CASSWTGGQRSEQFF. DNA for the CDR3: TGCGCCAGCAGCTGGACAGGGGGCCAACGATCGGAGCAGTTCTTC.

This chain links TRBV6-5 with TRBJ2-7; 7 nucleotides match TRBD2. Germline V gene sequence: CDR1 MNHEY, CDR2 SVGAGI. The CDR3 totals 12 residues. The V and J ends lost 8 bases and 4 bases, in that order; junction bases with no gene match: 5. CDR3 in DNA: TGTGCCAGCGGGAGGGACCCTTACGAGCAGTACTTC. Protein sequence: CASGRDPYEQYF.

This sequence joins TRBV19 and TRBJ2-3; 12 bases fit TRBD2. Trimming at V came to 4 bases and at J to 2 bases, leaving 4 bases not matched to a gene. The germline V gene has CDR1 LNHDA and CDR2 SQIVND (reference sequence). CDR3 length: 16 amino acids. The CDR3 spells CASSTTSGGITDTQYF. DNA for the CDR3: TGTGCCAGTAGTACCACTAGCGGGGGGATCACAGATACGCAGTATTTT.

The V and J genes are TRBV18 and TRBJ2-3; the D gene is possibly TRBD2 (6 bases). CDR1 KGHSH and CDR2 LQKENI come from the germline V gene. This CDR3 is 15 amino acids long. With 3 bases removed from V and 0 bases from J, the gap between germline ends came to 10 bases. The DNA for the CDR3 is TGTGCCAGCTCACCTATGGGGGGAAGCACAGATACGCAGTATTTT. Protein sequence: CASSPMGGSTDTQYF.

The chain is built from TRBV7-6 and TRBJ2-2, with D possibly matching TRBD1 (5 bases). Trimming took off 3 bases at V and 3 bases at J, with 8 bases between the two ends. This CDR3 spans 14 amino acids. Germline V gene data show CDR1 as SGHVS and CDR2 as FNYEAQ. The CDR3 DNA reads TGTGCCAGCAGCTTGGGGCCGGACACCGGGGAGCTGTTTTTT. The encoded protein is CASSLGPDTGELFF.

This chain joins TRBV18 and TRBJ2-2; D remains unclear. V lost 2 bases and J lost 10, with 17 bases in between. Looked up from germline, CDR1 is KGHSH and CDR2 is LQKENI. The length of the CDR3 is 15 residues. The CDR3 bases are TGTGCCAGCTCACCAGGGCCTCAGGCAGTTGTGGAGCTGTTTTTT. This gives the protein CASSPGPQAVVELFF.

V gene TRBV13 combines with J gene TRBJ2-5; 7 bases are shared with TRBD1. CDR3 length: 14 amino acids. V trimming: 8 bases; J trimming: 2 bases; junction bases outside the gene matches: 8. Looked up from germline, CDR1 is PRHDT and CDR2 is FYEKMQ (reference sequence). This CDR3 is CASAVGQVQETQYF. In DNA form, the CDR3 reads TGTGCCAGCGCCGTCGGACAGGTACAAGAGACCCAGTACTTC. The whole variable domain, filled in from reference TRBV13 and TRBJ2-5, reads AAGVIQSPRHLIKEKRETATLKCYPIPRHDTVYWYQQGPGQDPQFLISFYEKMQSDKGSIPDRFSAQQFSDYHSELNMSSLELGDSALYFCASAVGQVQETQYFGPGTRLLVL.

The V call is TRBV7-9, the J call TRBJ2-3; D gene unclear. The V end lost 5 bases, the J end lost 1 base, and 7 bases lay between the germline ends. Looked up from germline, CDR1 is SEHNR and CDR2 is FQNEAQ (reference sequence). The CDR3 consists of 13 residues. The DNA of the CDR3 is TGTGCCAGCAGCGGGCCCCGCACAGATACGCAGTATTTT. Translated: CASSGPRTDTQYF. The variable domain in full, with the rest retrieved from reference TRBV7-9 and TRBJ2-3, is DTGVSQNPRHKITKRGQNVTFRCDPISEHNRLYWYRQTLGQGPEFLTYFQNEAQLEKSRLLSDRFSAERPKGSFSTLEIQRTEQGDSAMYLCASSGPRTDTQYFGPGTRLTVL.

V and J are TRBV6-5 and TRBJ2-7; 8 bases agree with TRBD1. The ends lost 6 bases at V and 2 bases at J; junction bases unmatched: 9. Germline V lookup: CDR1 MNHEY, CDR2 SVGAGI. This CDR3 contains 15 residues. The CDR3 reads CASSWTGQGPYEQYF. The CDR3 bases are TGTGCCAGCAGCTGGACAGGGCAAGGGCCCTACGAGCAGTACTTC.